Following are 14 T cell receptor beta chains from one sample sequenced in a study of glioma-infiltrating T cells after dendritic cell vaccination. Measured with immunoSEQ multiplex PCR; TCRdb has only the in-frame clones, and not every one. The sample lists 65,000 to 80,000 clones, 81% seen once, with 6.5% to 10% in the top ten. The source was blood, collected before dendritic cell vaccination. The source of these receptors is a human donor with glioblastoma.

This chain joins TRBV11-3 and TRBJ2-2, with 9 bases matching TRBD1. The CDR3 is 15 amino acids. V gave up 5 bases and J gave up 7 bases; unmatched junction bases: 8. Germline-derived CDR1 and CDR2 are SGHNT and YENEEA. The chain's CDR3 is CASSKGTGKIGELFF. The CDR3 DNA reads as TGTGCCAGCAGCAAGGGGACAGGGAAAATCGGGGAGCTGTTTTTT.

V gene TRBV2 combines with J gene TRBJ2-5; TRBD1 aligns across 9 bases. J gave up 4 bases and V 1 base, and 4 bases lay outside the gene matches. Germline CDR1 and CDR2: SNHLY and FYNNEI. The CDR3 runs to 15 residues. Here the CDR3 DNA reads TGTGCCAGCAGTGAAGAGGGACAGGGAGGAGAGACCCAGTACTTC. The encoded protein is CASSEEGQGGETQYF.

The rearrangement joins TRBV29-1 to TRBJ2-5; the D gene is possibly TRBD1 (7 bases). V gave up 3 bases and J gave up 3 bases, with 8 bases separating them. The CDR3 covers 12 residues. Germline V gene sequence: CDR1 SQVTM, CDR2 ANQGSEA. The chain's CDR3 is CSVDRGEETQYF. CDR3 sequence (DNA): TGCAGCGTTGACAGGGGGGAAGAGACCCAGTACTTC.

The rearrangement joins TRBV7-3 to TRBJ2-1, with 8 positions matching TRBD1. CDR1 is SGHTA and CDR2 is FQGTGA in the germline V gene. The CDR3 is made up of 14 amino acids. The V and J ends lost 1 base and 9 bases, in that order; junction bases with no gene match: 5. This chain's CDR3 is CASSLRQGAGEQFF. CDR3 in DNA: TGTGCCAGCAGCTTAAGGCAGGGGGCGGGTGAGCAGTTCTTC.

This clone turned up a few times. The chain employs TRBV2 and TRBJ1-5; perhaps TRBD1 as D (6 bases). The germline V gene encodes CDR1 SNHLY and CDR2 FYNNEI. This CDR3 is 13 amino acids long. Deletions cut 8 bases from V and 6 bases from J, with 14 bases between. CDR3 DNA: TGTGCCAGCTCCTACAGGGTCGGTCAGCCCCAGCATTTT. It translates to CASSYRVGQPQHF.

The V gene is TRBV2, the J gene TRBJ2-2, with D possibly TRBD1 on 5 matching bases. Looked up from germline, CDR1 is SNHLY and CDR2 is FYNNEI. Between the trimmed V and J ends, which lost 6 bases and 5 bases, there was a span of 10 bases. This CDR3 region has 13 residues. In DNA, the CDR3 is TGTGCCAGCAGGGGTAGACAGACCGGGGAGCTGTTTTTT. Encoded protein: CASRGRQTGELFF. Filled out from reference TRBV2 and TRBJ2-2, the complete variable domain reads EPEVTQTPSHQVTQMGQEVILRCVPISNHLYFYWYRQILGQKVEFLVSFYNNEISEKSEIFDDQFSVERPDGSNFTLKIRSTKLEDSAMYFCASRGRQTGELFFGEGSRLTVL.

A few counts support this clone. The chain is built from TRBV7-9 and TRBJ1-6; D is ambiguous. CDR3 size: 13 residues. Looked up from germline, CDR1 is SEHNR and CDR2 is FQNEAQ (reference sequence). V was trimmed by 2 bases and J by 10 bases, leaving 9 bases between them. The CDR3 sequence: CASSLQVRSPLHF. In DNA form, the CDR3 reads TGTGCCAGCAGCTTACAGGTTCGATCACCCCTCCACTTT.

The chain joins TRBV7-2 to TRBJ2-7, with TRBD2 matching 7 bases. Looked up from germline, CDR1 is SGHTA and CDR2 is FQGNSA. CDR3 length: 13 residues. Losses at the gene ends were 11 bases for V and 3 bases for J; bases not matched to a gene: 10. The CDR3 spells CASRGGRFYEQYF. In DNA form, the CDR3 reads TGTGCCTCCCGGGGAGGGAGATTCTACGAGCAGTACTTC.

The chain has TRBV6-1 and TRBJ2-7, with D perhaps TRBD2 (5 bases). Germline V CDR1 and CDR2: MNHNS, SASEGT. The CDR3 runs to 13 residues. Trimming shortened V by 6 bases and J by 2 bases, and 11 bases separated the two germline ends. CDR3 nucleotide sequence: TGTGCCAGCAGCGTGACTACTCCCTACGAGCAGTACTTC. It yields the protein CASSVTTPYEQYF.

The rearrangement links TRBV18 to TRBJ2-3, with D perhaps matching TRBD2 (5 bases). The CDR3 is made up of 12 amino acids. V lost 2 bases and J 6 bases, leaving 6 bases between the germline ends. The V gene's germline CDR1 is KGHSH and CDR2 LQKENI. As DNA, the CDR3 is TGTGCCAGCTCACCAGGCGGGGATACGCAGTATTTT. It yields the protein CASSPGGDTQYF.

The rearrangement joins TRBV7-2 to TRBJ2-5; 7 nucleotides align to TRBD1. This CDR3 is built from 13 residues. V trimming: 0 bases; J trimming: 5 bases; junction bases outside the gene matches: 0. Germline V gives CDR1 SGHTA, CDR2 FQGNSA. The CDR3 DNA follows: TGTGCCAGCAGCTTAGCAGGGGGCGAGACCCAGTACTTC. This encodes CASSLAGGETQYF. Full variable domain (rest looked up from reference TRBV7-2 and TRBJ2-5): GAGVSQSPSNKVTEKGKDVELRCDPISGHTALYWYRQSLGQGLEFLIYFQGNSAPDKSGLPSDRFSAERTGGSVSTLTIQRTQQEDSAVYLCASSLAGGETQYFGPGTRLLVL.

This clone was detected only once. This chain joins TRBV9 and TRBJ2-7; possible D gene TRBD2, 5 bases. The V end lost 4 bases, the J end lost 4 bases, and 21 bases lay between the germline ends. CDR3 length: 16 residues. Germline V gene sequence: CDR1 SGDLS, CDR2 YYNGEE. This CDR3 is CASSPGGYSAGYEQYF. The CDR3 DNA follows: TGTGCCAGCAGCCCAGGCGGGTATTCTGCGGGTTACGAGCAGTACTTC.

The V and J genes are TRBV15 and TRBJ2-1, with 13 bases lining up with TRBD2. After removal of 1 base from V and 9 bases from J, the junction contained 12 bases not matched to a gene. Germline CDR1 is LNHNV and CDR2 is YYDKDF (reference sequence). This CDR3 is 18 amino acids long. The CDR3 is CATSRGTSGGADPPEQFF. CDR3 sequence (DNA): TGTGCCACCAGCAGAGGGACTAGCGGGGGCGCGGACCCCCCTGAGCAGTTCTTC.

The rearrangement joins TRBV2 to TRBJ1-6; D gene uncertain. Germline values: CDR1 SNHLY, CDR2 FYNNEI. The CDR3 runs to 14 residues. The V gene lost 3 bases and the J gene lost 5 bases, with 8 bases spanning the gap. The CDR3, as DNA: TGTGCCAGCAGTGAGAGGTGGAATAATTCACCCCTCCACTTT. It specifies CASSERWNNSPLHF.